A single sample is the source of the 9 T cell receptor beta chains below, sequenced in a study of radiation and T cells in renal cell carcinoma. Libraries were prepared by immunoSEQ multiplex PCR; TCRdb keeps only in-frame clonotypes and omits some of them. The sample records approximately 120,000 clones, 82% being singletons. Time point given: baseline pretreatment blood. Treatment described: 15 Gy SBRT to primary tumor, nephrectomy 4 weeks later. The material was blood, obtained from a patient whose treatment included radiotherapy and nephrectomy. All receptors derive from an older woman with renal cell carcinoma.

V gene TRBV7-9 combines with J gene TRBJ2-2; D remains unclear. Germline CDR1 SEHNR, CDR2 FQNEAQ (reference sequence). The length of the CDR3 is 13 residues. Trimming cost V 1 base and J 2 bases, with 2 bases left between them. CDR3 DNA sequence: TGTGCCAGCAGCTTAGATAACACCGGGGAGCTGTTTTTT. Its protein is CASSLDNTGELFF.

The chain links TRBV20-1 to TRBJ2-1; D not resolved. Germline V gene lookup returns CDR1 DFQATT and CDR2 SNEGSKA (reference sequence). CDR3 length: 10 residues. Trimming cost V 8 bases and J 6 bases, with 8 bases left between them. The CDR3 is CSLAGNEQFF. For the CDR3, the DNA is TGCAGTTTAGCAGGCAATGAGCAGTTCTTC.

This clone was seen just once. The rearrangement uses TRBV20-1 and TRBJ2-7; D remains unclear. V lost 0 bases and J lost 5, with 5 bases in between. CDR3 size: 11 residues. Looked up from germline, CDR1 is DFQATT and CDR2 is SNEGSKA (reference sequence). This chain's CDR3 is CSARDLDEQYF. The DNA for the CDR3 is TGCAGTGCTAGAGATTTGGACGAGCAGTACTTC.

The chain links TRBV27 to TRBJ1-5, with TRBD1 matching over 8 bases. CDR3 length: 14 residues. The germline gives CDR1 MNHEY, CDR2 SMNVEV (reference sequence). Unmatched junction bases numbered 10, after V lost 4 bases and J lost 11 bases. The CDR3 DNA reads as TGTGCCAGCAGTTCCGGACAGGGCTATTACGCCCAGCATTTT. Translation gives CASSSGQGYYAQHF.

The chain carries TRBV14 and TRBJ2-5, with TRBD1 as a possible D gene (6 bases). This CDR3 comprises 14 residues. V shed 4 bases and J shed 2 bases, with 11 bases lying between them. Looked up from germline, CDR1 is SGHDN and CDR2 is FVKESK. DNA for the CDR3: TGTGCCAGCAGCCTACACAGGGCTCAAGAGACCCAGTACTTC. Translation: CASSLHRAQETQYF.

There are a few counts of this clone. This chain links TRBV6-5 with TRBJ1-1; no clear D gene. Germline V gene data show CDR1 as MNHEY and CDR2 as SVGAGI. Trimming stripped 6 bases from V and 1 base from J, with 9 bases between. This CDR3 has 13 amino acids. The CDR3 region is CASRNTENTEAFF. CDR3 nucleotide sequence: TGTGCCAGCAGAAACACTGAGAACACTGAAGCTTTCTTT.

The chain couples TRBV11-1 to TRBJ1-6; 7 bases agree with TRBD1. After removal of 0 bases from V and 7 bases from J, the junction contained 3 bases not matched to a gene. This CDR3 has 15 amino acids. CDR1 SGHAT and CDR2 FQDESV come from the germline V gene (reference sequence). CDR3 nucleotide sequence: TGTGCCAGCAGCTTAGCAGGGGGCGCAAATTCACCCCTCCACTTT. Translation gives CASSLAGGANSPLHF.

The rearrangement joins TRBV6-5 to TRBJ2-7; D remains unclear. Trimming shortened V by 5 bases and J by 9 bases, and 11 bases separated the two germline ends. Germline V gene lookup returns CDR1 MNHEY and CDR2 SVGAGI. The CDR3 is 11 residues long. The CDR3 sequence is CASSDQFRQYF. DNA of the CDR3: TGTGCCAGCAGTGACCAATTCCGGCAGTACTTC.

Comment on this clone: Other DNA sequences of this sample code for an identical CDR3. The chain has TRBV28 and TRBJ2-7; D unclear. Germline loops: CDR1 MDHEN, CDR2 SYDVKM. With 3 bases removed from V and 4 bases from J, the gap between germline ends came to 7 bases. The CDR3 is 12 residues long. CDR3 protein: CASSLSGYEQYF. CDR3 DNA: TGTGCCAGCAGTTTGTCCGGGTACGAGCAGTACTTC.